Below, 29 T cell receptor beta chains from the same sample are listed, as sequenced in a study of T cells after yellow fever vaccination. MiXCR was run by TCRdb on the 5' RACE reads, yielding one entry per CDR3 protein. This table has 300,000 to 400,000 distinct CDR3 sequences, roughly 8.7% appearing once. The input for sequencing was PBMCs, taken on the day of the first yellow fever vaccination. The source is a man aged 18 to 29 who received the YFV17D yellow fever vaccine.

The table lists this clonotype with a few counts. The chain links TRBV7-9 to TRBJ1-6; 9 nucleotides line up with TRBD1. V shed 3 bases and J 6 bases; nucleotides not matched to a gene: 6. There are 16 residues in the CDR3. CDR1 is SEHNR, CDR2 FQNEAQ, per germline (reference sequence). The CDR3 protein is CASSFTGTGTNSPLHF. For the CDR3, the DNA is TGTGCCAGCAGCTTTACGGGGACAGGGACTAATTCACCCCTCCACTTT.

The rearrangement joins TRBV20-1 to TRBJ2-7; 8 nucleotides line up with TRBD1. V lost 0 bases to trimming and J lost 3 bases; unmatched junction nucleotides: 7. This CDR3 has 15 residues. Germline V lookup: CDR1 DFQATT, CDR2 SNEGSKA (reference sequence). DNA of the CDR3: TGCAGTGCTAGAGACCTGATAGACAGGGGCTACGAGCAGTACTTC. Translation gives CSARDLIDRGYEQYF.

The chain carries TRBV15 and TRBJ1-3, with D perhaps TRBD1 (5 bases). This CDR3 is 16 amino acids long. Germline loops: CDR1 LNHNV, CDR2 YYDKDF (reference sequence). The ends were cut back, 0 bases at V and 2 bases at J, with 11 bases in the middle. The CDR3: CATSRDTTVTGNTIYF. Written as DNA, the CDR3 is TGTGCCACCAGCAGAGATACGACAGTGACTGGAAACACCATATATTTT.

The chain has TRBV11-2 and TRBJ1-4, with unresolved D. The CDR3 has 14 residues. Germline lookup yields CDR1 SGHAT and CDR2 FQNNGV. Trimming took 1 base from V and 4 from J, leaving 7 bases between them. The chain's CDR3 is CASSLGRLNEKLFF. In DNA, the CDR3 is TGTGCCAGCAGCTTAGGACGGCTTAATGAAAAACTGTTTTTT.

This clonotype was picked up many times. The chain is built from TRBV4-2 and TRBJ2-5; D might be TRBD2 (7 bases). V shed 0 bases and J shed 4 bases, with 18 bases lying between them. Per germline, CDR1 LGHNA and CDR2 YNFKEQ. This CDR3 has 17 residues. The CDR3, as DNA: TGTGCCAGCAGCCAAGACTCAGGGGCGGGGGCCCCAGAGACCCAGTACTTC. The encoded protein is CASSQDSGAGAPETQYF.

The chain carries TRBV4-3 and TRBJ2-7; a possible D gene is TRBD2 (5 bases). There are 16 residues in the CDR3. CDR1 is LGHNA and CDR2 is YSLEER in the germline V gene. V lost 0 bases to trimming and J lost 0 bases, with 12 bases between them. The CDR3: CASSQDSSSYSYEQYF. CDR3 sequence (DNA): TGCGCCAGCAGCCAAGATTCGTCTAGCTACTCCTACGAGCAGTACTTC.

This sequence joins TRBV19 and TRBJ2-2; no definite D call. Germline V lookup: CDR1 LNHDA, CDR2 SQIVND (reference sequence). V was trimmed by 0 bases and J by 3 bases, leaving 11 bases between them. The CDR3 totals 16 residues. CDR3 bases: TGTGCCAGTAGTATAGATCCGGTGGGATACACCGGGGAGCTGTTTTTT. Translating gives CASSIDPVGYTGELFF. The full variable domain, its missing parts supplied by reference TRBV19 and TRBJ2-2, is DGGITQSPKYLFRKEGQNVTLSCEQNLNHDAMYWYRQDPGQGLRLIYYSQIVNDFQKGDIAEGYSVSREKKESFPLTVTSAQKNPTAFYLCASSIDPVGYTGELFFGEGSRLTVL.

Only a few counts were recorded for this clonotype. The V and J genes are TRBV7-2 and TRBJ2-2; D is tentatively TRBD1 or TRBD2 (5 bases each). This CDR3 has 15 residues. V shed 1 base and J shed 5 bases, with 11 bases lying between them. Germline-derived CDR1 and CDR2 are SGHTA and FQGNSA. CDR3 loop: CASSLERGRTGELFF. The CDR3 coding sequence is TGTGCCAGCAGCTTAGAACGGGGCCGGACCGGGGAGCTGTTTTTT. The whole variable domain, filled in from reference TRBV7-2 and TRBJ2-2, reads GAGVSQSPSNKVTEKGKDVELRCDPISGHTALYWYRQSLGQGLEFLIYFQGNSAPDKSGLPSDRFSAERTGGSVSTLTIQRTQQEDSAVYLCASSLERGRTGELFFGEGSRLTVL.

The chain recombines TRBV18 with TRBJ1-2; D gene ambiguous. Germline values: CDR1 KGHSH, CDR2 LQKENI. V lost 0 bases to trimming and J lost 0 bases, with 8 bases between them. The CDR3 totals 15 residues. The CDR3 sequence: CASSPPFSTNYGYTF. In DNA form, the CDR3 reads TGTGCCAGCTCACCACCGTTTAGCACTAACTATGGCTACACCTTC.

This clonotype was detected only a few times. This chain connects TRBV5-1 to TRBJ2-2, with D maybe TRBD2 (6 bases). With 4 bases removed from V and 0 bases from J, the gap between germline ends came to 10 bases. Germline CDR1 and CDR2: SGHRS and YFSETQ. The CDR3 sequence is 15 residues long. DNA of the CDR3: TGCGCCAGCAGCCAGGCGGGGCCGAACACCGGGGAGCTGTTTTTT. As protein: CASSQAGPNTGELFF.

This chain uses TRBV6-5 with TRBJ1-5, with D unclear. Germline V gene data show CDR1 as MNHEY and CDR2 as SVGAGI. CDR3 length: 15 amino acids. V was cut by 0 bases and J by 7 bases, with 13 bases left in between. The CDR3 bases are TGTGCCAGCAGTTACTCGTTCGGGAACAACCAGCCCCAGCATTTT. Translated: CASSYSFGNNQPQHF.

In this sample, this clonotype turned up a few times. V is TRBV6-5 and J is TRBJ1-6; D remains ambiguous. This CDR3 contains 14 residues. Trimming pared 4 bases from V and 9 bases from J, leaving 13 bases between. Germline V CDR1 and CDR2: MNHEY, SVGAGI. CDR3 sequence: CASSSRSGSSPLHF. As DNA, the CDR3 is TGTGCCAGCAGTTCCAGGTCCGGGAGTTCACCCCTCCACTTT.

The chain recombines TRBV5-1 with TRBJ2-3; tentative D call: TRBD1 (6 bases). The germline V and J ends were trimmed by 4 bases and 0 bases, with 12 bases remaining between them. This CDR3 spans 15 amino acids. Germline assignment: CDR1 SGHRS and CDR2 YFSETQ. The CDR3 nucleotides read TGCGCCAGCAGCCCAAGGACAGTCAGCACAGATACGCAGTATTTT. It specifies CASSPRTVSTDTQYF. Combining the CDR3 with reference TRBV5-1 and TRBJ2-3 gives the whole variable domain KAGVTQTPRYLIKTRGQQVTLSCSPISGHRSVSWYQQTPGQGLQFLFEYFSETQRNKGNFPGRFSGRQFSNSRSEMNVSTLELGDSALYLCASSPRTVSTDTQYFGPGTRLTVL.

This clonotype showed up many times. This chain links TRBV5-1 with TRBJ2-2; perhaps TRBD1 as D (5 bases). The CDR3 length is 19 residues. The germline gives CDR1 SGHRS, CDR2 YFSETQ. V was pared by 5 bases and J by 0 bases, with 23 bases between. CDR3 amino acids: CASSYDPQGSGSNTGELFF. CDR3 sequence (DNA): TGCGCCAGCAGTTACGATCCGCAGGGCTCTGGTTCGAACACCGGGGAGCTGTTTTTT.

This clonotype was recorded a few times. The chain couples TRBV7-9 to TRBJ2-7, with 8 bases lining up with TRBD1. This CDR3 spans 12 amino acids. Germline assignment: CDR1 SEHNR and CDR2 FQNEAQ (reference sequence). Unmatched junction bases numbered 6, after V lost 5 bases and J lost 9 bases. CDR3 DNA: TGTGCCAGCAGCGCCGGGACAGGTCGGCAGTACGTC. Amino acid sequence: CASSAGTGRQYV.

This clonotype was counted between two and nine times. This chain uses TRBV20-1 with TRBJ2-7, with D perhaps matching TRBD1 (6 bases). Trimming shortened V by 3 bases and J by 3 bases, and 18 bases separated the two germline ends. The CDR3 contains 15 residues. Germline V gives CDR1 DFQATT, CDR2 SNEGSKA (reference sequence). The chain's CDR3 is CSASPYRQGSYEQYF. Written as DNA, the CDR3 is TGCAGTGCTAGTCCATACCGGCAGGGGAGCTACGAGCAGTACTTC.

The V and J genes are TRBV7-9 and TRBJ1-4; possibly TRBD1 for D (5 bases). CDR1 and CDR2 from the germline V gene are SEHNR and FQNEAQ (reference sequence). The ends were cut back, 5 bases at V and 7 bases at J, with 14 bases in the middle. This CDR3 contains 14 residues. The chain's CDR3 is CASSAQGGSEKLFF. The CDR3 coding sequence is TGTGCCAGCAGCGCCCAGGGAGGAAGTGAAAAACTGTTTTTT.

This chain links TRBV7-2 with TRBJ2-1; D possibly corresponds to TRBD2 (6 bases). The germline V and J ends were trimmed by 1 base and 7 bases, with 11 bases remaining between them. The CDR3 is 14 amino acids. Per germline, CDR1 SGHTA and CDR2 FQGNSA. This CDR3 reads CASSLDAGGNEQFF. The CDR3, as DNA: TGTGCCAGCAGCTTAGACGCCGGAGGGAATGAGCAGTTCTTC.

This clonotype was counted only a few times. The chain has TRBV7-9 and TRBJ2-7; no reliable D call. The CDR3 consists of 13 residues. CDR1 and CDR2 (germline): SEHNR, FQNEAQ (reference sequence). Trimming shortened V by 8 bases and J by 4 bases, and 15 bases separated the two germline ends. The CDR3 protein is CASGDPLGYEQYF. The CDR3 DNA is TGTGCCAGCGGCGACCCTCTAGGATACGAGCAGTACTTC.

The chain couples TRBV7-9 to TRBJ2-1, with D tentatively TRBD1 or TRBD2 (5 bases each). V lost 5 bases, J lost 3 bases, and 20 bases lay in between. The CDR3 is 17 residues long. Germline V lookup: CDR1 SEHNR, CDR2 FQNEAQ (reference sequence). CDR3 amino acids: CASSIRRGAGHYNEQFF. CDR3 DNA: TGTGCCAGCAGCATTAGACGAGGGGCAGGACACTACAATGAGCAGTTCTTC.

Ten or more counts support this clonotype. This chain joins TRBV30 and TRBJ2-1; no firm D call. The CDR3 contains 17 residues. V was pared by 2 bases and J by 0 bases, with 17 bases between. CDR1 is GTSNPN, CDR2 SVGIG, per germline (reference sequence). This chain's CDR3 is CAWSRGKVLSSYNEQFF. The CDR3 coding sequence is TGTGCCTGGAGTAGAGGAAAGGTTCTCAGCTCCTACAATGAGCAGTTCTTC.

The V and J genes are TRBV21-1 and TRBJ2-7; TRBD2, as called in the table, went unchecked against the DNA. TRBV21-1 corresponds to a pseudogene. This CDR3 spans 15 amino acids. The chain's CDR3 is CASSNPGLAGAEQYF. The DNA of the CDR3 is TGTGCCAGCAGCAACCCAGGACTAGCGGGAGCCGAGCAGTACTTC.

The V and J genes are TRBV2 and TRBJ2-3, with a possible D match to TRBD1 (5 bases). This CDR3 has 13 residues. V gave up 10 bases and J gave up 0 bases, with 11 bases separating them. Germline assignment: CDR1 SNHLY and CDR2 FYNNEI. The chain's CDR3 is CATQGPSTDTQYF. CDR3 bases: TGTGCCACCCAGGGTCCTAGCACAGATACGCAGTATTTT.

The chain combines TRBV5-1 with TRBJ2-6, with D unresolved. The CDR3 length is 15 residues. Germline V gene lookup returns CDR1 SGHRS and CDR2 YFSETQ. The ends were cut back, 4 bases at V and 1 base at J, with 9 bases in the middle. The CDR3 DNA follows: TGCGCCAGCAGCGAGGCCCTATCTGGGGCCAACGTCCTGACTTTC. Amino acids: CASSEALSGANVLTF.

V gene TRBV24-1 combines with J gene TRBJ2-2; D unclear. The germline CDR1 and CDR2 sequences are KGHDR and SFDVKD. The germline V and J ends were trimmed by 4 bases and 8 bases, with 10 bases remaining between them. CDR3 size: 13 residues. CDR3 sequence reads: CATSEKTAGELFF. The DNA of the CDR3 is TGTGCCACCAGTGAAAAAACAGCTGGGGAGCTGTTTTTT.

This clonotype occurred many times. This chain uses TRBV11-1 with TRBJ2-1, with TRBD2 matching over 10 bases. Germline CDR1 SGHAT, CDR2 FQDESV (reference sequence). Germline trimming cut 4 bases from V and 3 bases from J; bases unmatched to any gene: 18. The CDR3 runs 20 residues. The CDR3 region is CASSYNLAGVSKLGYNEQFF. The CDR3 bases are TGTGCCAGCAGCTATAACCTAGCGGGGGTCTCGAAGTTAGGCTACAATGAGCAGTTCTTC.

The chain couples TRBV5-1 to TRBJ2-2; possibly TRBD1 for D (5 bases). Trimming took 1 base from V and 4 from J, leaving 8 bases between them. This CDR3 is 14 amino acids long. CDR1 and CDR2 from the germline V gene are SGHRS and YFSETQ. Here the CDR3 reads CASSLQGTTGELFF. DNA for the CDR3: TGCGCCAGCAGCTTGCAGGGAACCACCGGGGAGCTGTTTTTT.

This clonotype was found many times. J is TRBJ2-1 and V is TRBV9; D tentatively fits TRBD1 or TRBD2 (5 bases each). V was pared by 4 bases and J by 8 bases, with 10 bases between. Germline V gene sequence: CDR1 SGDLS, CDR2 YYNGEE. The CDR3 extends over 12 amino acids. CDR3: CASSKRDDEQFF. In DNA, the CDR3 is TGTGCCAGCAGCAAACGGGACGATGAGCAGTTCTTC.

This clonotype was observed a handful of times. The chain recombines TRBV18 with TRBJ1-3; D remains ambiguous. The CDR3 is made up of 17 amino acids. Trimming stripped 6 bases from V and 0 bases from J, with 18 bases between. Looked up from germline, CDR1 is KGHSH and CDR2 is LQKENI. CDR3 nucleotide sequence: TGTGCCAGCTCCCCGTATTCGACAACCTTCTCTGGAAACACCATATATTTT. As protein: CASSPYSTTFSGNTIYF.